This T cell receptor (beta chain) came from a study of response to subunit inactivated influenza vaccine. This CDR3 comprises 13 residues. Trimming left V 7 bases short and J 0 bases short, with 9 bases between. Ten or more counts support this clonotype. One entry per CDR3 protein results from TCRdb running MiXCR on the RT-PCR reads. The sample consists of a few hundred thousand distinct CDR3 sequences, 11% of them appearing once. These same records also appear under a second study, on T cells expressing NK-cell markers. That source reports: Template switching by 5'RACE with UMIs generated the TCR beta cDNA. Seropositivity for HCMV was found in most of the eight sequenced donors, with one seronegative. A few donors showed these clonotypes also leading the CD3+CD56-NKG2C+ fraction. The study left the HCMV specificity of expanded NKG2C+ T cell clones unresolved.

The TCR was taken from a man aged 45-60 years who received an inactivated influenza vaccine. The rearrangement uses TRBV12-3 or TRBV12-4 and TRBJ1-1; D is ambiguous. The sample in question was PBMCs from blood, obtained on the day of vaccination. The CDR3 sequence is CASIRIMNTEAFF. Written as DNA, the CDR3 is TGTGCCAGCATTCGCATAATGAACACTGAAGCTTTCTTT.